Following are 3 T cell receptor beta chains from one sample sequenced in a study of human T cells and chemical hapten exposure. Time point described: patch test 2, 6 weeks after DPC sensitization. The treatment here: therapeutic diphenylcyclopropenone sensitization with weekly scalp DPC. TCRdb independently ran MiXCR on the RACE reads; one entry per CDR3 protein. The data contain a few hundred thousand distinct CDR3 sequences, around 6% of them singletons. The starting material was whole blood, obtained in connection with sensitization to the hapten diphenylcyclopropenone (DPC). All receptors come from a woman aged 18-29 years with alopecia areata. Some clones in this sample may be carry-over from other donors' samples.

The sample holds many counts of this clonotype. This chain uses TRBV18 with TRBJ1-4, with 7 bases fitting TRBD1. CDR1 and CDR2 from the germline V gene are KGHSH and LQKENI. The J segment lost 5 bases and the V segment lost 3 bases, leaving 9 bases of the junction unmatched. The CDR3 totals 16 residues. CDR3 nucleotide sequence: TGTGCCAGCTCACCCCCTCCGGGACAGACAAATGAAAAACTGTTTTTT. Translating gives CASSPPPGQTNEKLFF.

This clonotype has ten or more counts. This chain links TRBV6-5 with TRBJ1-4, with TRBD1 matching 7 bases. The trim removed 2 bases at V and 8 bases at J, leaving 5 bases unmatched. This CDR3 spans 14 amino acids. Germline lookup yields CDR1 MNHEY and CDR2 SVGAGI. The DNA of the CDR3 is TGTGCCAGCAGTTACAGCAGGGGGGACGAAAAACTGTTTTTT. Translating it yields CASSYSRGDEKLFF.

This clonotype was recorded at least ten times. CDR3 region: CASSSQEGSNQPQHF. CDR3 coding DNA: TGTGCCAGCAGCTCCCAGGAGGGTAGCAATCAGCCCCAGCATTTT. The chain uses TRBV7-2 and TRBJ1-5; D is ambiguous. Germline V gene data show CDR1 as SGHTA and CDR2 as FQGNSA. This CDR3 comprises 15 residues. Trimming shortened V by 4 bases and J by 0 bases, and 10 bases separated the two germline ends.